Here is one T cell receptor beta chain with its context. Its antigen remains unidentified. Base qualities are not provided; no much larger clone lies one nucleotide away. The sample comes from a study of beta chain features in type 1 diabetes (dated by TCRdb to about 2018). The study in broad terms: No differences in mean age, gender distribution, total cell number or subset yield were found between patients and healthy donors. Across all samples, 107,917,701 sorted cells were examined, and cell number per subset correlated strongly with RNA yield. Naive and central memory subsets were obtained from all 28 donors, but regulatory and stem cell-like memory subsets were isolated from only 8 patients and about eight healthy donors. The study compared the TCRB repertoires of sorted circulating CD4+ T cell subsets in recently diagnosed type 1 diabetes patients with those in matched healthy donors.

Here is what the overall study found, with its caveats: At VDJ recombination sites, type 1 diabetes patients had fewer insertions and more deleted nucleotides, which implies abnormalities in thymic rearrangement. Shorter templates might have been favored by PCR, but patient and control samples were amplified and corrected together, so both groups would have been affected equally by any skew. The naive, central memory and regulatory TCRB repertoires appeared to resemble one another more closely among patients than among healthy donors. Because cDNA was sequenced instead of genomic DNA, activated cells with high expression could be over-represented, although the groups did not differ in activation or CD3 levels. Because the HLA sub-analyses included only small numbers of individuals, any influence of HLA type on TCRB rearrangement was left unresolved. A moderate but significant shortening of TCRB CDR3 length was observed in type 1 diabetes patients in all four CD4+ subsets.

The High Capacity cDNA Reverse Transcription Kit was used to reverse transcribe all of the isolated RNA, meaning that expressed TCRB transcripts were what got sequenced. Naive, central memory and regulatory T cell samples underwent deep immunoSEQ sequencing, averaging roughly 3.4 million total reads per sample. After sorted cells were lysed in RLT buffer, RNA was extracted with DNase-treated RNeasy Micro or Mini kits, with the choice depending on cell number. Each cell subset was processed on its own to prevent cross-contamination, while patient and healthy donor samples were processed together. The immunoSEQ multiplex PCR was used to amplify TCRB sequences from cDNA, yielding 87-bp fragments that span the CDR3 region. The amplicons were sequenced using the Illumina HiSeq platform. The original pipeline was this. Synthetic template baselines were used to correct PCR bias computationally, reads within Hamming distance 2 were collapsed together, and singletons that could not be merged were discarded. Reads were aligned to IMGT to assign V, D and J genes, CDR3 length, and insertions or deletions at six rearrangement sites. Clonotype counts were normalized to sorted cell number within each subset before computing true diversity and Gini coefficients with the tcR R package. The overlap coefficient, calculated on TCRB nucleotide sequences, was used to measure repertoire sharing. TCRdb re-hosts the immuneACCESS table, in-frame sequences only. Its copies lack some clones; in the studies checked, an unresolved V gene accounts for under half of them, and the cause for the rest is not known. V, J and clone size derive from that table, while D and trimming were established from the DNA sequence. This sample has about 120,000 clones in its table, and around 17% of those were observed once. The ten top clones hold approximately 2.2% of the sample.

The CDR3, from cysteine to phenylalanine, totals 12 residues. The entry retains the CDR3 DNA only, 36 bases that are in frame from base 1. The junction shows trimming of 1 base on V and 5 bases on J, plus 4 bases between the germline ends. CDR1 and CDR2, looked up from the germline V gene, are SGDLS and YYNGEE. From each donor, a single peripheral blood sample of approximately 110 mL on average was drawn into heparinised tubes. Using a panel that included CD45RO, CCR7, CD25, CD127, CD95 and CD27, naive, central memory, regulatory and stem cell-like memory CD4+ T cells were sorted on a BD FACSAria II. A purity above 95% was achieved for all sorted populations. Right away, PBMCs were isolated by Lymphoprep density gradient centrifugation and were stained directly, with no culture step. To minimize batch effects, samples were stained and sorted in pairs, one healthy donor with one patient per experiment.

The V gene is TRBV9 and the J gene is TRBJ2-1, with the D segment identity uncertain. Source material: central memory CD4+ T cells from blood. This clonotype was sampled from a young man with type 1 diabetes. The DNA sequence follows: TGTGCCAGCAGCGTATCCAACAATGAGCAGTTCTTC. Its protein is CASSVSNNEQFF.